The clone carrying this T cell receptor (beta chain) has ten or more counts. The target antigen is unknown. The data were taken from a study of early T cells in non-severe SARS-CoV-2 infection. Looked up from germline, CDR1 is SGHNT and CDR2 is YYREEE (reference sequence). The CDR3 spans 16 residues. With 4 bases clipped from V and 2 bases from J, the junction kept 3 bases outside the gene matches. Broader study findings: VDJdb matching favored anti-spike CD8 responses, missing private and CD4 specificities.

TCRdb used MiXCR to reprocess the 5' RACE reads, holding one entry per CDR3 protein. Among 87,000 or so distinct CDR3 sequences listed, approximately 13% were seen once. The receptor comes from an adult who was a healthcare worker with PCR-confirmed SARS-CoV-2 infection or an uninfected control (not recorded which). V gene TRBV5-4 combines with J gene TRBJ2-1, with TRBD2 identical over 13 bases. The sequenced sample was whole blood. CDR3 amino acids: CASSGGTSGTYNEQFF. DNA for the CDR3: TGTGCCAGCAGCGGAGGGACTAGCGGGACCTACAATGAGCAGTTCTTC.